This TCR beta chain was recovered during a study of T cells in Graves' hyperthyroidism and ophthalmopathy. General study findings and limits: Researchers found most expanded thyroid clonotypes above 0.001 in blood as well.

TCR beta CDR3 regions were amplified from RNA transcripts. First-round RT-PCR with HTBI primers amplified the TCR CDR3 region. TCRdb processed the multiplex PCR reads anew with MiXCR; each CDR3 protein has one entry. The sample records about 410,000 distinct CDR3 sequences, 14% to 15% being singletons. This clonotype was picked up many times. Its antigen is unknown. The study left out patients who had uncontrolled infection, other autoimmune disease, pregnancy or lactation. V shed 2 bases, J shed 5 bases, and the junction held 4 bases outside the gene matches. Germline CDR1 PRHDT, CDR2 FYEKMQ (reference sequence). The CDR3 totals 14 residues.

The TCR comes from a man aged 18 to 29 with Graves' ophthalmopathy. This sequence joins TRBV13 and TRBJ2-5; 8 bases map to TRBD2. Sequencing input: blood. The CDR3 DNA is TGTGCCAGCAGCTTACGCGGGAGGCGTGAGACCCAGTACTTC. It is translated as CASSLRGRRETQYF.